These 2 T cell receptor beta chains originate from one sample sequenced in a study of blood T cell repertoires in COVID-19. Some clones are missing from TCRdb's copy, which holds only in-frame ones; the method was immunoSEQ multiplex PCR. The data contain approximately 300,000 clones, nearly 90% of them singletons. The sequenced sample consisted of peripheral blood. These receptors came from a woman between 40 and 55 years old with COVID-19, enrolled during active disease.

This rearrangement joins TRBV9 to TRBJ2-7; 9 bases line up with TRBD2. The CDR3 sequence is 15 residues long. The germline V gene has CDR1 SGDLS and CDR2 YYNGEE. V lost 4 bases and J lost 0; bases outside the gene matches: 5. In DNA, the CDR3 is TGTGCCAGCAGCCCAGCGGGAGGCAGCTCCTACGAGCAGTACTTC. It specifies CASSPAGGSSYEQYF. Based on the CDR3 plus reference TRBV9 and TRBJ2-7, the full variable domain is DSGVTQTPKHLITATGQRVTLRCSPRSGDLSVYWYQQSLDQGLQFLIQYYNGEERAKGNILERFSAQQFPDLHSELNLSSLELGDSALYFCASSPAGGSSYEQYFGPGTRLTVT.

The rearrangement uses TRBV28 and TRBJ1-2, with 12 positions matching TRBD1. V lost 6 bases to trimming and J lost 8 bases; unmatched junction nucleotides: 7. Looked up from germline, CDR1 is MDHEN and CDR2 is SYDVKM. The CDR3 length is 14 residues. CDR3 amino acids: CASRGPGQGAGYTF. The CDR3 nucleotides read TGTGCCAGCAGAGGGCCGGGACAGGGGGCCGGCTACACCTTC.